A single sample is the source of the 8 T cell receptor beta chains below, sequenced in a study of cytomegalovirus exposure and HLA in healthy donors. Use of 60 Vbeta and 13 Jbeta primers characterized the PCR. Here immunoSEQ multiplex PCR was the method, and the copy in TCRdb shows in-frame clones only, minus some. The sample carries approximately 110,000 clones, roughly 80% recorded once. Sequenced: PBMCs. The receptors originated from a woman aged 25 to 39 in good health and CMV-seropositive.

With respect to this clone: Lacking the conserved final phenylalanine or tryptophan, this CDR3 likely reflects a read error. Because the CDR3's place on the DNA is in doubt, the DNA is left out and the CDR3 is given as listed by TCRdb. This chain connects TRBV27 to TRBJ2-7; the D segment call TRBD2 is taken from the table without a DNA check. Termini included, the CDR3 measures 8 amino acids. Germline V lookup: CDR1 MNHEY, CDR2 SMNVEV (reference sequence). This CDR3 is CATDREVL.

V is TRBV19 and J is TRBJ1-2; TRBD1 is a possible D gene (5 bases). The germline V and J ends were trimmed by 9 bases and 6 bases, with 14 bases remaining between them. The V gene's germline CDR1 is LNHDA and CDR2 SQIVND (reference sequence). The CDR3 length is 12 residues. This chain's CDR3 is CASAGLPHGYTF. Here the CDR3 DNA reads TGTGCCAGCGCGGGACTCCCCCATGGCTACACCTTC.

This clone has just a few counts. The chain employs TRBV7-8 and TRBJ1-5; D perhaps matches TRBD1 (5 bases). V lost 5 bases, J lost 0 bases, and 17 bases lay in between. The germline CDR1 and CDR2 sequences are SGHVS and FQNEAQ. The CDR3 runs to 17 residues. This chain's CDR3 is CASSQTTGIYSNQPQHF. Here the CDR3 DNA reads TGTGCCAGCAGCCAGACAACAGGAATCTATAGCAATCAGCCCCAGCATTTT. Variable domain in full (rest from reference TRBV7-8 and TRBJ1-5): GAGVSQSPRYKVAKRGQDVALRCDPISGHVSLFWYQQALGQGPEFLTYFQNEAQLDKSGLPSDRFFAERPEGSVSTLKIQRTQQEDSAVYLCASSQTTGIYSNQPQHFGDGTRLSIL.

This clone turned up a few times. The chain has TRBV5-1 and TRBJ2-5; the match to TRBD1 covers 8 bases. The CDR3 consists of 15 residues. V trimming: 1 base; J trimming: 5 bases; junction bases outside the gene matches: 7. Germline V gene sequence: CDR1 SGHRS, CDR2 YFSETQ. This CDR3 is CASSLQSRGQETQYF. In nucleotides, the CDR3 is TGCGCCAGCAGCTTGCAATCCAGGGGGCAGGAGACCCAGTACTTC.

This CDR3 is CASSSLGTRHEQYF. CDR3 coding DNA: TGTGCCAGCAGTTCCTTGGGGACAAGACACGAGCAGTACTTC. The chain carries TRBV6-5 and TRBJ2-7; a possible D gene is TRBD1 (6 bases). This CDR3 has 14 amino acids. Germline assignment: CDR1 MNHEY and CDR2 SVGAGI. Trimming took off 4 bases at V and 5 bases at J, with 15 bases between the two ends.

The sample holds a few counts of this clone. The chain is built from TRBV5-4 and TRBJ2-7, with 8 nucleotides matching TRBD1. The CDR3 has 14 residues. The V gene end was trimmed by 1 base and the J gene end by 0 bases; junction bases not matched to a gene: 0. Germline V gene lookup returns CDR1 SGHNT and CDR2 YYREEE (reference sequence). CDR3 region: CASSLQGASYEQYF. In DNA form, the CDR3 reads TGTGCCAGCAGCTTGCAGGGGGCCTCCTACGAGCAGTACTTC.

This clone was detected only once. This chain joins TRBV5-1 and TRBJ2-1; 10 bases are a match to TRBD2. Germline V gene lookup returns CDR1 SGHRS and CDR2 YFSETQ. CDR3 length: 17 amino acids. After removal of 4 bases from V and 2 bases from J, the junction contained 9 bases not matched to a gene. The CDR3 region has the DNA TGCGCCAGCAGCAAGGGAGGACTAGCGGTCACCTACAATGAGCAGTTCTTC. Its protein is CASSKGGLAVTYNEQFF.

The V and J genes are TRBV2 and TRBJ2-3, with D perhaps TRBD2 (5 bases). The CDR3 spans 17 residues. The V and J ends lost 6 bases and 0 bases respectively, with 19 bases between them. The germline V gene encodes CDR1 SNHLY and CDR2 FYNNEI. The CDR3 nucleotides read TGTGCCAGCAGCCTGACATCAGGACTTGTTAGCACAGATACGCAGTATTTT. Translating gives CASSLTSGLVSTDTQYF.